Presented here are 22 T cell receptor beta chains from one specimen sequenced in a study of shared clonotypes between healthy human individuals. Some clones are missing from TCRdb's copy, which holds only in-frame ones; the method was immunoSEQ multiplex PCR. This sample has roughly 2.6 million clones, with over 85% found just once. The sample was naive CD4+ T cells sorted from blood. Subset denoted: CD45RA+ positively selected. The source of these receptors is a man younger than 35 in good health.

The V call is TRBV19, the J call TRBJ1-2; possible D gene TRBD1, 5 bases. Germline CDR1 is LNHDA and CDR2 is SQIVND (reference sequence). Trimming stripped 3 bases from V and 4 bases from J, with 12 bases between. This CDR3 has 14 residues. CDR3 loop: CASSMQGVTYGYTF. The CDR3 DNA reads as TGTGCCAGTAGTATGCAGGGCGTGACCTATGGCTACACCTTC.

CDR3 sequence (DNA): TGTGCCAGCAGCTTCGGACTAGCGGGAGGGCCAGGGAATGAGCAGTTCTTC. Its translation is CASSFGLAGGPGNEQFF. V and J are TRBV7-9 and TRBJ2-1; 15 positions match TRBD2. The V and J ends lost 3 bases and 7 bases, in that order; junction bases with no gene match: 7. This CDR3 has 17 amino acids. Germline V gene data show CDR1 as SEHNR and CDR2 as FQNEAQ (reference sequence).

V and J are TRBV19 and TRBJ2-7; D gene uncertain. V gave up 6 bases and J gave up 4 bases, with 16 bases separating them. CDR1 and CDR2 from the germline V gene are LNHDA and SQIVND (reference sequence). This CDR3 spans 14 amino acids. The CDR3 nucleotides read TGTGCCAGTAGCTTAAAGTATCTAGGGTACGAGCAGTACTTC. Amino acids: CASSLKYLGYEQYF.

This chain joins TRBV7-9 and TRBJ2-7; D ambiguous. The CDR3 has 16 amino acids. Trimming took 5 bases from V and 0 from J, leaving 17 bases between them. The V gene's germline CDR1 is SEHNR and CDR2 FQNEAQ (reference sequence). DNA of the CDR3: TGTGCCAGCAGCCGGTCGCCAGGAGAAAGCTCCTACGAGCAGTACTTC. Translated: CASSRSPGESSYEQYF.

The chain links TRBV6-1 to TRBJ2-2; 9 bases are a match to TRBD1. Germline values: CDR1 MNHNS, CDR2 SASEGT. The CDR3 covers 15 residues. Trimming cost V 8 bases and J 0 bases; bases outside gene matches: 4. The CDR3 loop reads CASVTGGANTGELFF. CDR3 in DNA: TGTGCCAGCGTTACAGGGGGCGCGAACACCGGGGAGCTGTTTTTT.

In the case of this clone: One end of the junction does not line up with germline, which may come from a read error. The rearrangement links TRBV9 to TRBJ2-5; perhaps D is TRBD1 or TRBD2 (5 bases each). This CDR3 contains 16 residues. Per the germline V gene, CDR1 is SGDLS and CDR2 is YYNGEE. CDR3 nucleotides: TGTGCCAGCAGCGTAGGGGGGAAGGACCTACAAGAGGCCCAGTACTTC. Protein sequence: CASSVGGKDLQEAQYF.

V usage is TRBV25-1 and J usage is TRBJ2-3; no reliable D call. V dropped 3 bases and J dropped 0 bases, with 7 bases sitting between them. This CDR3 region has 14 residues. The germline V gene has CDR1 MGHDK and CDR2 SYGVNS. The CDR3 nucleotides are TGTGCCAGCAGTGACCAATCTAGCACAGATACGCAGTATTTT. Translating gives CASSDQSSTDTQYF.

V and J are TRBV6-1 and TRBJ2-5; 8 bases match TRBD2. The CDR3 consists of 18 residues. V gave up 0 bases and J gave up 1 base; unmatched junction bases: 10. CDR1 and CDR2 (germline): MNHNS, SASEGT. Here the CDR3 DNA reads TGTGCCAGCAGTGAAGCGCTTCGGGGGGGAGGGGCCCAAGAGACCCAGTACTTC. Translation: CASSEALRGGGAQETQYF.

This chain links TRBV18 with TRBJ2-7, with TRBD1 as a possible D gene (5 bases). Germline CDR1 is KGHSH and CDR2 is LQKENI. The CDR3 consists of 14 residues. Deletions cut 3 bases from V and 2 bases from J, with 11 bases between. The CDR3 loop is CASSPGRMTYEQYF. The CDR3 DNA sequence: TGTGCCAGCTCACCGGGGCGGATGACCTACGAGCAGTACTTC.

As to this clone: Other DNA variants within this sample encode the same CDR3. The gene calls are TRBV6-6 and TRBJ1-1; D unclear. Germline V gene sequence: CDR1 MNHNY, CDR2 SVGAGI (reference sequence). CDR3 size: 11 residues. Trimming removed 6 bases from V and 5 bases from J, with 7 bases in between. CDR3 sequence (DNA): TGTGCCAGCAGGGGTCAAACTGAAGCTTTCTTT. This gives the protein CASRGQTEAFF.

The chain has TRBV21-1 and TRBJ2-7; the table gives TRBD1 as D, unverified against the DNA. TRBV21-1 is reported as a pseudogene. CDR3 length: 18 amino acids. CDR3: CASSSPLGRDSISYEQYF. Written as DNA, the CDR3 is TGTGCCAGCAGTTCCCCCCTTGGGCGGGACAGTATTTCCTACGAGCAGTACTTC.

The CDR3, as DNA: TGTGCCAGCAGCTTGGACGGGGGCAACGGCTATGGCTACACCTTC. This encodes CASSLDGGNGYGYTF. V usage is TRBV5-4 and J usage is TRBJ1-2, with TRBD1 as a possible D gene (6 bases). CDR3 length: 15 residues. The germline V and J ends were trimmed by 0 bases and 4 bases, with 13 bases remaining between them. Germline CDR1 and CDR2: SGHNT and YYREEE (reference sequence).

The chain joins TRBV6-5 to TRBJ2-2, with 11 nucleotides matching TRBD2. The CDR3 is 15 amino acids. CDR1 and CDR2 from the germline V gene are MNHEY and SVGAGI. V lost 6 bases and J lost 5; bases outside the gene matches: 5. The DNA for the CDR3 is TGTGCCAGCAGATTAGCGGGAGGGACTACCGGGGAGCTGTTTTTT. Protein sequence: CASRLAGGTTGELFF.

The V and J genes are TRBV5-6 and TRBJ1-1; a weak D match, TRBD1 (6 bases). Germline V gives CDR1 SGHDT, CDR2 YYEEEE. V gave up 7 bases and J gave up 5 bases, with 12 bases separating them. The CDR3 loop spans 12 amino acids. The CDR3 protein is CASQGIGTEAFF. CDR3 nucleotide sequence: TGTGCCAGCCAGGGGATTGGGACTGAAGCTTTCTTT.

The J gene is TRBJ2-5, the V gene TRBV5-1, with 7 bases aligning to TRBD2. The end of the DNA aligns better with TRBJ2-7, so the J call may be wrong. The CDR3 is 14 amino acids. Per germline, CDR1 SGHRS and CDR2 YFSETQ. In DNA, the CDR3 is TGCGCCAGCAGCCCCCCCGGGGTAGCGGGCGAGCAGTACTTC. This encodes CASSPPGVAGEQYF.

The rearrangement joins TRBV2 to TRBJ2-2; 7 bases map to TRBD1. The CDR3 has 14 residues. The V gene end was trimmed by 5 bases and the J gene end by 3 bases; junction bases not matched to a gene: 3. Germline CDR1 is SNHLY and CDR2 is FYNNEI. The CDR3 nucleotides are TGTGCCAGCAGTAACAGGGGATACACCGGGGAGCTGTTTTTT. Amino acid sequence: CASSNRGYTGELFF.

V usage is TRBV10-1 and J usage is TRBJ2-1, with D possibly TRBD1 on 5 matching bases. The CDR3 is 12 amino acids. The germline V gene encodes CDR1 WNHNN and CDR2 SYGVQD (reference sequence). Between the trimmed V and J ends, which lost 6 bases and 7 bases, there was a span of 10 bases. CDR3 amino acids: CASSSRQNEQFF. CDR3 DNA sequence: TGCGCCAGCAGCTCTCGACAGAATGAGCAGTTCTTC.

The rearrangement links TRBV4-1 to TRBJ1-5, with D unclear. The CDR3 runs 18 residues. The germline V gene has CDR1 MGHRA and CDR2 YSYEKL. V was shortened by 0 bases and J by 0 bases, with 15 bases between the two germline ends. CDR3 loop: CASSQEEYLGYSNQPQHF. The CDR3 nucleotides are TGCGCCAGCAGCCAAGAAGAATACCTTGGGTATAGCAATCAGCCCCAGCATTTT.

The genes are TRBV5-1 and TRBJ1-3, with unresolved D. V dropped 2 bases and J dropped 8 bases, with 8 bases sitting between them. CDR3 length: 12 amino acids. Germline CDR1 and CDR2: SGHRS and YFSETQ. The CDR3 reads CASSLSGDTIYF. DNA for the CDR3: TGCGCCAGCAGCTTAAGTGGGGACACCATATATTTT.

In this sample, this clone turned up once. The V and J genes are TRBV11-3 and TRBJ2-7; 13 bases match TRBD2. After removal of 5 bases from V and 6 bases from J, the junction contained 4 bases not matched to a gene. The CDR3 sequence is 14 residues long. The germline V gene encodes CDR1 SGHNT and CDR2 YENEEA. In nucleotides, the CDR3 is TGTGCCAGCAGCCCGGGACTAGCGGGGAGCGAGCAGTACTTC. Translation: CASSPGLAGSEQYF.

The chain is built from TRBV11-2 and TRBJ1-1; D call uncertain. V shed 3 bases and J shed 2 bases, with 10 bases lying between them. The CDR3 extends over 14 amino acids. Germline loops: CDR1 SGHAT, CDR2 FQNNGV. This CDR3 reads CASSFFPVNTEAFF. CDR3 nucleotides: TGTGCCAGCAGCTTTTTCCCGGTTAACACTGAAGCTTTCTTT.

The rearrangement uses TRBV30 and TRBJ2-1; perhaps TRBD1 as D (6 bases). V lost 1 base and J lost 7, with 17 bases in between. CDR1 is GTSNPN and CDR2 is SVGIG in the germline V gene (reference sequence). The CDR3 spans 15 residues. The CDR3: CAWSGGTPGRNEQFF. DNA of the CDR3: TGTGCCTGGAGTGGTGGGACACCGGGCAGGAATGAGCAGTTCTTC.